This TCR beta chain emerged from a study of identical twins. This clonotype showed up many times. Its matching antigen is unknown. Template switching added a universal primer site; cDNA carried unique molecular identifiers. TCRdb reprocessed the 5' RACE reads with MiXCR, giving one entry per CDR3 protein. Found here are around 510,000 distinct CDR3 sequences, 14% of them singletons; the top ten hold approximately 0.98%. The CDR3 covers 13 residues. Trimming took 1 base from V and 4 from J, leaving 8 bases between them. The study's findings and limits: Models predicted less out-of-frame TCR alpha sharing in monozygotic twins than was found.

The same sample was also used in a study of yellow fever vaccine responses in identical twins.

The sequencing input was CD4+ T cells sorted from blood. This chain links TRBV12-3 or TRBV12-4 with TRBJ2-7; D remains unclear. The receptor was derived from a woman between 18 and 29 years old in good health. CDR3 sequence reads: CASSLDPEYEQYF. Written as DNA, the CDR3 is TGTGCCAGCAGTTTAGATCCGGAGTACGAGCAGTACTTC.